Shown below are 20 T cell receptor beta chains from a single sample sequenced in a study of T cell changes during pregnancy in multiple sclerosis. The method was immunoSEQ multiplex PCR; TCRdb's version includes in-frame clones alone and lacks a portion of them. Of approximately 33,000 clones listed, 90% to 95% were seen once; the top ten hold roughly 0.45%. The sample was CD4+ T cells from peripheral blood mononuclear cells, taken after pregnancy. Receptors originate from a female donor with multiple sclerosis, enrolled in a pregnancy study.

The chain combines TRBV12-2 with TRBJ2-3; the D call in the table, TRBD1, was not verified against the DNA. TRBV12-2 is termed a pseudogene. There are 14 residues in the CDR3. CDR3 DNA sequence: TGTGCAAGTCGCTTAGAGACATCCACAGATACGCAGTATTTT. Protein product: CASRLETSTDTQYF.

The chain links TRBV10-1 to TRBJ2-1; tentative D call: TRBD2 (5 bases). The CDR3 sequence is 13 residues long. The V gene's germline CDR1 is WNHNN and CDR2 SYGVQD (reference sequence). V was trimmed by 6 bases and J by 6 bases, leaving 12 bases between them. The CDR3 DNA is TGCGCCAGCAGCCGAGGGATGGGCAATGAGCAGTTCTTC. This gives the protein CASSRGMGNEQFF.

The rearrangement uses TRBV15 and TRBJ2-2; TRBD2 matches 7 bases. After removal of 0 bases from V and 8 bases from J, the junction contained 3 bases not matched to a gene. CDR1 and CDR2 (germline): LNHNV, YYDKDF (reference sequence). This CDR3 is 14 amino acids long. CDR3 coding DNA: TGTGCCACCAGCAGAGAAAGACTAGCAGGGGAGCTGTTTTTT. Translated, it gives CATSRERLAGELFF.

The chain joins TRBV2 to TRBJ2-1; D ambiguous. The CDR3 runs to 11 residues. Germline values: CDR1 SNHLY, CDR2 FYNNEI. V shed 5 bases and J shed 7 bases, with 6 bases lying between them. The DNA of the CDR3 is TGTGCCAGCAGTCCCTTGAATGAGCAGTTCTTC. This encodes CASSPLNEQFF.

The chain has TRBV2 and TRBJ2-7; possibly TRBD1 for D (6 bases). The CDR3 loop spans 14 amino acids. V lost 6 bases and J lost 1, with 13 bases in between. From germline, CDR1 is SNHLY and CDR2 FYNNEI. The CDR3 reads CASSTQGSSYEQYF. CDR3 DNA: TGTGCCAGCAGCACACAGGGTTCGTCCTACGAGCAGTACTTC. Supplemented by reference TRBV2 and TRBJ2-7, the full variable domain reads EPEVTQTPSHQVTQMGQEVILRCVPISNHLYFYWYRQILGQKVEFLVSFYNNEISEKSEIFDDQFSVERPDGSNFTLKIRSTKLEDSAMYFCASSTQGSSYEQYFGPGTRLTVT.

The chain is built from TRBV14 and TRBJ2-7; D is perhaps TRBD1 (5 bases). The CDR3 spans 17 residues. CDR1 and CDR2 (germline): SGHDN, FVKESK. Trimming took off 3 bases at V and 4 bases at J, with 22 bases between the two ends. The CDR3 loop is CASSQGFQGVEYYEQYF. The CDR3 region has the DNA TGTGCCAGCAGCCAGGGTTTCCAAGGGGTGGAGTATTACGAGCAGTACTTC.

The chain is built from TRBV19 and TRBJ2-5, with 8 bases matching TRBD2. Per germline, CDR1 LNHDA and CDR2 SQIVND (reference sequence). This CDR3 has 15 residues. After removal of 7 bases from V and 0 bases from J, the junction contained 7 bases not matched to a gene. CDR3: CASTRWGLDQETQYF. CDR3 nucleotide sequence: TGTGCCAGTACCCGTTGGGGACTAGACCAAGAGACCCAGTACTTC.

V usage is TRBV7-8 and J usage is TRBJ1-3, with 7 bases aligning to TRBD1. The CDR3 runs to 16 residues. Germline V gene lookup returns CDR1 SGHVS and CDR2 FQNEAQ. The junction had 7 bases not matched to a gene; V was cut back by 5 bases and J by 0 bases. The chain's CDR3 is CASSPKTGASGNTIYF. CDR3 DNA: TGTGCCAGCAGCCCCAAAACAGGGGCCTCTGGAAACACCATATATTTT.

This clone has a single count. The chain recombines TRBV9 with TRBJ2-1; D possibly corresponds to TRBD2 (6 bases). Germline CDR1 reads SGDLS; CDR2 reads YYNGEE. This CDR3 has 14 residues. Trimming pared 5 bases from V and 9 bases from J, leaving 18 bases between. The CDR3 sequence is CASRRGRSEGEQFF. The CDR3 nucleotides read TGTGCCAGCAGGCGGGGAAGGAGCGAAGGTGAGCAGTTCTTC.

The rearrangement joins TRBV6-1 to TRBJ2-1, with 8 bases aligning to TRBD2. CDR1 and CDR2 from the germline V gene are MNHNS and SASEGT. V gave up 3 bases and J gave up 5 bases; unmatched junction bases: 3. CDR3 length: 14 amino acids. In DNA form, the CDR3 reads TGTGCCAGCAGTGAGACTAGCGTTAACAATGAGCAGTTCTTC. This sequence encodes CASSETSVNNEQFF.

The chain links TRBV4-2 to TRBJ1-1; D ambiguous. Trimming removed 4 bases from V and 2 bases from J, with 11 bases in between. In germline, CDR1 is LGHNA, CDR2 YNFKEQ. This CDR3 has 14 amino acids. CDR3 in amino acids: CASSPDGENTEAFF. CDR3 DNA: TGTGCCAGCAGCCCGGACGGGGAAAACACTGAAGCTTTCTTT.

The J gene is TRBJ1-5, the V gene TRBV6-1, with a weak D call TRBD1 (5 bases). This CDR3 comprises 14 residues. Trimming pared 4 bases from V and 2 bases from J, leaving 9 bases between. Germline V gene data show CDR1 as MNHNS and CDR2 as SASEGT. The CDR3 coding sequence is TGTGCCAGCAGTGCCAGGGAGGGCAATCAGCCCCAGCATTTT. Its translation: CASSAREGNQPQHF.

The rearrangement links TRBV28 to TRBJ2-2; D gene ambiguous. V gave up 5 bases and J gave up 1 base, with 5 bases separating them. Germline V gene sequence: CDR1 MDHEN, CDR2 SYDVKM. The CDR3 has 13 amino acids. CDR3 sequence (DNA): TGTGCCAGCAGTCCAGGGAACACCGGGGAGCTGTTTTTT. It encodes CASSPGNTGELFF. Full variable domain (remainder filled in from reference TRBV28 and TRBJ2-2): DVKVTQSSRYLVKRTGEKVFLECVQDMDHENMFWYRQDPGLGLRLIYFSYDVKMKEKGDIPEGYSVSREKKERFSLILESASTNQTSMYLCASSPGNTGELFFGEGSRLTVL.

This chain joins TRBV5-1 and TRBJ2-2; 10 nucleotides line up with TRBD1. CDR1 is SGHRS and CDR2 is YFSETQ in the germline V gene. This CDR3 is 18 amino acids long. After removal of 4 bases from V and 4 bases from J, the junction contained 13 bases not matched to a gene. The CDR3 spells CASSRYTGTGVATGELFF. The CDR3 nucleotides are TGCGCCAGCAGCCGATACACCGGGACAGGGGTCGCCACCGGGGAGCTGTTTTTT.

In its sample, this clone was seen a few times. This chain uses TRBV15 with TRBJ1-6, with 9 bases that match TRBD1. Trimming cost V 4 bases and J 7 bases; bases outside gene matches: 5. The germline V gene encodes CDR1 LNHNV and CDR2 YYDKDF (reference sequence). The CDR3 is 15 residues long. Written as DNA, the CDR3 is TGTGCCACCAGCATCTACAGGGGGCCCAATTCACCCCTCCACTTT. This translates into CATSIYRGPNSPLHF.

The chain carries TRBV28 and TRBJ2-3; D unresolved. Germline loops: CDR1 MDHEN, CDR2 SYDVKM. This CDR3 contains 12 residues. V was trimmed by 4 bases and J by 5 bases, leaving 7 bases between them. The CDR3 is CASSSAGDTQYF. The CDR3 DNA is TGTGCCAGCAGTTCAGCAGGAGATACGCAGTATTTT.

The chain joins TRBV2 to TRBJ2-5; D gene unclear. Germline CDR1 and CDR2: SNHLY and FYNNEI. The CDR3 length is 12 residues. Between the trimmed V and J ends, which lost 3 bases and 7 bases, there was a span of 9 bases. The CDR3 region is CASSEESGTQYF. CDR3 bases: TGTGCCAGCAGTGAGGAATCGGGGACCCAGTACTTC.

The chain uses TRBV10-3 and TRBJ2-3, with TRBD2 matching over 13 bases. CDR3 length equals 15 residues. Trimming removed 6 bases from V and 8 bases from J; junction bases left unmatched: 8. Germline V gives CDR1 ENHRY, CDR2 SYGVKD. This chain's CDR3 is CAIREGLAGQGTQYF. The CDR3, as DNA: TGTGCCATCAGGGAGGGACTAGCGGGGCAGGGTACGCAGTATTTT.

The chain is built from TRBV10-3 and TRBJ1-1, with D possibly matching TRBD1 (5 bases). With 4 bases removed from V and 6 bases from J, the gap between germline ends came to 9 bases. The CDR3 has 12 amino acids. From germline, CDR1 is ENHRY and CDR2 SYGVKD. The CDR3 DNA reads TGTGCCATCAGTGGCGGGGGGGCTGAAGCTTTCTTT. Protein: CAISGGGAEAFF.

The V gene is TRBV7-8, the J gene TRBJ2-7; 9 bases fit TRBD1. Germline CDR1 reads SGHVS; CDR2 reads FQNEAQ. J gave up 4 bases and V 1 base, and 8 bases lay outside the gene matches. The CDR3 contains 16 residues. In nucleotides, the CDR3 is TGTGCCAGCAGCTTAGAGGGGGGACAGGGACTATACGAGCAGTACTTC. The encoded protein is CASSLEGGQGLYEQYF.